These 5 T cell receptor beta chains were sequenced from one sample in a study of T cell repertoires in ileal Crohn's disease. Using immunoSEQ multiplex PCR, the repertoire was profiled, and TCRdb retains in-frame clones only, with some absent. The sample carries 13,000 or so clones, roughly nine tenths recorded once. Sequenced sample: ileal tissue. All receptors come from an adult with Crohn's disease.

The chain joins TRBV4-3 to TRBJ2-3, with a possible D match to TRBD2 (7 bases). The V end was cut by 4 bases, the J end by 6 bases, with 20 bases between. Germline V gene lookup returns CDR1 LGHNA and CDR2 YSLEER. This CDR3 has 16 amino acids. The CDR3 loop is CASSPEGGGPVDTQYF. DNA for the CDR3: TGCGCCAGCAGCCCCGAAGGGGGAGGGCCTGTTGATACGCAGTATTTT.

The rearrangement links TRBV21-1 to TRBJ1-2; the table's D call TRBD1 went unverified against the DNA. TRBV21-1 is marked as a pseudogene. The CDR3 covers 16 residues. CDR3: CARLGPLQGLSYGYTF. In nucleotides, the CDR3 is TGTGCCCGCCTGGGCCCTTTACAGGGGCTCTCCTATGGCTACACCTTC.

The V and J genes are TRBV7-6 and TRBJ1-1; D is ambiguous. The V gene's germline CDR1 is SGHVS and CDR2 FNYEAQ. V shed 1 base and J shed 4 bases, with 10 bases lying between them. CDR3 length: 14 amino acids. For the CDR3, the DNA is TGTGCCAGCAGCTTAGAGGAGGATGGCACTGAAGCTTTCTTT. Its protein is CASSLEEDGTEAFF.

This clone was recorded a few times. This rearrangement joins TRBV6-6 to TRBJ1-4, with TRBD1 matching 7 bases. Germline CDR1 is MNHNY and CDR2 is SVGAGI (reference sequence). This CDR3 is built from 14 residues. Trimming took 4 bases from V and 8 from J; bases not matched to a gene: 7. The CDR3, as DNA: TGTGCCAGCAGTTCTGGACAGGCAAGCGAAAAACTGTTTTTT. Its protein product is CASSSGQASEKLFF.

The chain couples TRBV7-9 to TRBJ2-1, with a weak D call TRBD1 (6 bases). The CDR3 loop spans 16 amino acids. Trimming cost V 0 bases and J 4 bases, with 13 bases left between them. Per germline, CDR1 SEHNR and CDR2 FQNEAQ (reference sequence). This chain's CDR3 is CASSLALGATYNEQFF. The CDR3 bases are TGTGCCAGCAGCTTAGCCCTGGGGGCTACGTACAATGAGCAGTTCTTC.